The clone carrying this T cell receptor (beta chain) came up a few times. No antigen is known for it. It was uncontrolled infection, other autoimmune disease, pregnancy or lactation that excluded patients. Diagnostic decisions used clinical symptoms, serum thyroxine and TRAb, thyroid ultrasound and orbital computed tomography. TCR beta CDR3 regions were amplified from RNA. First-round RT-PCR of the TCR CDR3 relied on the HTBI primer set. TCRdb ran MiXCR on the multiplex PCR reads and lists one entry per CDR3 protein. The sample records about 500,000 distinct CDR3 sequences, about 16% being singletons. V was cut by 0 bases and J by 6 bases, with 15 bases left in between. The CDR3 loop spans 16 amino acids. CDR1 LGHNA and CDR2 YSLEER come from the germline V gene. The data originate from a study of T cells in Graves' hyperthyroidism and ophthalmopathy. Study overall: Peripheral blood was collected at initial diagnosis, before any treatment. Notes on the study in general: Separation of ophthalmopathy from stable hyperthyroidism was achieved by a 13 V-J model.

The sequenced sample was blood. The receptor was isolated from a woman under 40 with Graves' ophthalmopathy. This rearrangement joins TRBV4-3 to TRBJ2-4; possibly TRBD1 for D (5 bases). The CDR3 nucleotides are TGCGCCAGCAGCCAAGATTGGGGCCACATTCCAAACATTCAGTACTTC. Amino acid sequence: CASSQDWGHIPNIQYF.